This T cell receptor beta chain was observed in a study of cytomegalovirus exposure and HLA in healthy donors. Study-wide results and limits: Most CMV-associated TCR beta chains were later found to appear HLA-restricted. The study labeled about 160 TCR beta chains cytomegalovirus-associated.

A multiplex PCR was run with 60 Vbeta primers and 13 Jbeta primers. Measured with immunoSEQ multiplex PCR; TCRdb has only the in-frame clones, and not every one. The sample carries 100,000 to 150,000 clones, about 70% recorded once. The V end was cut by 5 bases, the J end by 4 bases, with 14 bases between. Germline CDR1 and CDR2: SGHAT and FQNNGV. The CDR3 totals 15 residues. Notes on this clone: What it recognizes is unknown.

The genes are TRBV11-2 and TRBJ1-4, with D possibly matching TRBD1 (5 bases). This TCR derives from a male donor in good health and CMV-seronegative. Input material: PBMCs. CDR3 nucleotide sequence: TGTGCCAGCAGCCTCAGGGTTAGGGTTAATGAAAAACTGTTTTTT. Its protein product is CASSLRVRVNEKLFF.